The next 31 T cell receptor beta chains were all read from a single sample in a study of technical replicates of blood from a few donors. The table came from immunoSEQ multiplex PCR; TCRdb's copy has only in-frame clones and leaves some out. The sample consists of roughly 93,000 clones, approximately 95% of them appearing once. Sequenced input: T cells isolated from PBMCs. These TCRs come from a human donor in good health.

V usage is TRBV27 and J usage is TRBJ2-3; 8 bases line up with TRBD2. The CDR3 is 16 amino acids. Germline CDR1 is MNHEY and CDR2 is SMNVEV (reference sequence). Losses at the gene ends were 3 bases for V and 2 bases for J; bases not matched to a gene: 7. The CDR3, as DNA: TGTGCCAGCAGTTTGACAGCGGGGGACCCCACAGATACGCAGTATTTT. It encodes CASSLTAGDPTDTQYF.

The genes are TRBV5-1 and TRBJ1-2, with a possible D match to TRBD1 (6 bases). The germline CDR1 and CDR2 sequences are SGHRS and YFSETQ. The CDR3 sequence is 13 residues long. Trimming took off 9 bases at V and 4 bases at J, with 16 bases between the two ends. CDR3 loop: CATARDTSYGYTF. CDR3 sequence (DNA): TGCGCCACCGCTCGGGACACGAGCTATGGCTACACCTTC.

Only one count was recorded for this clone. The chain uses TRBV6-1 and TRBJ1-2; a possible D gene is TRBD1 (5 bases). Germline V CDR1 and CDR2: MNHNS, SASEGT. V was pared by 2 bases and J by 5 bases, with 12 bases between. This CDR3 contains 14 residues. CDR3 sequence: CASSENRNGYGYTF. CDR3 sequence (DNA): TGTGCCAGCAGTGAAAACAGGAACGGGTATGGCTACACCTTC.

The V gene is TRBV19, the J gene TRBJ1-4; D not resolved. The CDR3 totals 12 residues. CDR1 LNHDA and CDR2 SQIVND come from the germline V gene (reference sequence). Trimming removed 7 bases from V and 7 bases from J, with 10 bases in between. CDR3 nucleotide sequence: TGTGCCAGTACTGCGGGGAGTGAAAAACTGTTTTTT. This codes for CASTAGSEKLFF.

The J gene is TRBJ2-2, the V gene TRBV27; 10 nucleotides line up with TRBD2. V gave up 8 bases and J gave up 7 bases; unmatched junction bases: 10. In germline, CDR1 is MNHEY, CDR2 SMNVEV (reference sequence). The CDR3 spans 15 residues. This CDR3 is CASGQRGGRFGELFF. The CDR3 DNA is TGTGCCAGCGGTCAGCGGGGGGGGCGCTTCGGGGAGCTGTTTTTT.

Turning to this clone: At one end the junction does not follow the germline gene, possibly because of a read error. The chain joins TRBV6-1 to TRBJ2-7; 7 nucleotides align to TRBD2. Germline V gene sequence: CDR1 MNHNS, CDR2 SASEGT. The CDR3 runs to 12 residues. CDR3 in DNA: TGTGCCAGCAGTGAATTGGGGAGGGCCCAAGGGTTC. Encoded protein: CASSELGRAQGF.

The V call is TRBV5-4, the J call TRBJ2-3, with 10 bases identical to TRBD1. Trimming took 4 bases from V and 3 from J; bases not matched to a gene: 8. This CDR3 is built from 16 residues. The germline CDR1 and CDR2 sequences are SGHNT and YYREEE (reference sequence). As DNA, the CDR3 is TGTGCCAGCAGCCCTCGGACAGGGGGGAGGACAGATACGCAGTATTTT. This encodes CASSPRTGGRTDTQYF.

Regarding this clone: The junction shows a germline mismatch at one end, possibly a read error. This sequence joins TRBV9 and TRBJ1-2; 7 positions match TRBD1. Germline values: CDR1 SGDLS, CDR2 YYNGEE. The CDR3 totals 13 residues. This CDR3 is CASSVEAGGRLAF. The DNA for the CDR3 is TGTGCCAGCAGCGTAGAGGCAGGGGGTCGGTTAGCCTTC.

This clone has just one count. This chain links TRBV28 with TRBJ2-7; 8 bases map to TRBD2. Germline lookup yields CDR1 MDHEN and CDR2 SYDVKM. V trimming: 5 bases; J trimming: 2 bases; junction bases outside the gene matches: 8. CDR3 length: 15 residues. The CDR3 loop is CASSPHETSAYEQYF. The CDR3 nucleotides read TGTGCCAGCAGTCCCCACGAGACTAGCGCCTACGAGCAGTACTTC.

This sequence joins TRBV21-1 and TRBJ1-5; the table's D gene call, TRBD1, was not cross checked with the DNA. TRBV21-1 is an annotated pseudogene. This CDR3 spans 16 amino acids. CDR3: CASSKAQTGDNQPQHF. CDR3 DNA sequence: TGTGCCAGCAGCAAAGCCCAGACAGGGGACAATCAGCCCCAGCATTTT.

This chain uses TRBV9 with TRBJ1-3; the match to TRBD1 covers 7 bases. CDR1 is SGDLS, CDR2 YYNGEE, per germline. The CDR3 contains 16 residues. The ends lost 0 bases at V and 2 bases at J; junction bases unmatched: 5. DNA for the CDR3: TGTGCCAGCAGCGTAGCTACAGGGGTGGCTGGAAACACCATATATTTT. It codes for CASSVATGVAGNTIYF.

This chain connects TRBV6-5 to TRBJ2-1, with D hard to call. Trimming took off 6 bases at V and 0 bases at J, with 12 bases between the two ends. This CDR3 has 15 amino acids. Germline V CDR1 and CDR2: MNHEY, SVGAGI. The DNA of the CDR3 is TGTGCCAGCAGCCGAACTTCCTACTCCTACAATGAGCAGTTCTTC. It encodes CASSRTSYSYNEQFF.

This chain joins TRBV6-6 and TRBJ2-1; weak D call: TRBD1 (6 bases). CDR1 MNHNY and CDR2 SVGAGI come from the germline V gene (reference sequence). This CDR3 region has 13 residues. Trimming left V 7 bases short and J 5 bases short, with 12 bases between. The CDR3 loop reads CASTPWTDNEQFF. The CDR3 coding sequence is TGTGCCAGCACCCCATGGACAGACAATGAGCAGTTCTTC.

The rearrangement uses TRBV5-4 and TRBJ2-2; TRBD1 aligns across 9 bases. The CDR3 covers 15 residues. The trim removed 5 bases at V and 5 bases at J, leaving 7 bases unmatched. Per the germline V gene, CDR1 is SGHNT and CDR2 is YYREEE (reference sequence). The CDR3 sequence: CASRNGTGWTGELFF. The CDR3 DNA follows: TGTGCCAGCAGAAATGGGACAGGGTGGACCGGGGAGCTGTTTTTT. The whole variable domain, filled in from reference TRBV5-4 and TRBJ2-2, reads ETGVTQSPTHLIKTRGQQVTLRCSSQSGHNTVSWYQQALGQGPQFIFQYYREEENGRGNFPPRFSGLQFPNYSSELNVNALELDDSALYLCASRNGTGWTGELFFGEGSRLTVL.

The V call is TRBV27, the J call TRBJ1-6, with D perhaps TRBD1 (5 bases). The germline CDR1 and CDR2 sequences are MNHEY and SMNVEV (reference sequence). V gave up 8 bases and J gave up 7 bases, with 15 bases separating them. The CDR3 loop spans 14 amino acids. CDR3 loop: CASSAPTGNSPLHF. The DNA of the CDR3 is TGTGCCAGCTCCGCACCTACAGGAAATTCACCCCTCCACTTT.

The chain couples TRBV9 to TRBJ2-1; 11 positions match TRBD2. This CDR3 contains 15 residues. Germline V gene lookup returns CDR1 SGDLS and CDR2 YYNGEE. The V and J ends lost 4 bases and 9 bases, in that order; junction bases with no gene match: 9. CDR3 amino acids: CASSPLAGGFGEQFF. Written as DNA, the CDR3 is TGTGCCAGCAGCCCCCTAGCGGGGGGCTTCGGTGAGCAGTTCTTC.

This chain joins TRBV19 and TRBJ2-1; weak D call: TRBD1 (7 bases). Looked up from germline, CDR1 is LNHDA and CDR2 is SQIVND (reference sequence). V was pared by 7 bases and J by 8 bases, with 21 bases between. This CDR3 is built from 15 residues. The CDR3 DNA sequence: TGTGCCAGTAACACTCAGGGGGGAGCAAGGGATGAGCAGTTCTTC. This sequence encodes CASNTQGGARDEQFF.

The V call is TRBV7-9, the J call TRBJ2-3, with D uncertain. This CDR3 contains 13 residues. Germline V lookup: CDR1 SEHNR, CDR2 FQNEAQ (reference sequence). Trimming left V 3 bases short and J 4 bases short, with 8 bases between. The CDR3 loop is CASSFLAADTQYF. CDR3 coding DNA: TGTGCCAGCAGCTTCCTTGCAGCAGATACGCAGTATTTT. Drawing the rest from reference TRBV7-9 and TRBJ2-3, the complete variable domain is DTGVSQNPRHKITKRGQNVTFRCDPISEHNRLYWYRQTLGQGPEFLTYFQNEAQLEKSRLLSDRFSAERPKGSFSTLEIQRTEQGDSAMYLCASSFLAADTQYFGPGTRLTVL.

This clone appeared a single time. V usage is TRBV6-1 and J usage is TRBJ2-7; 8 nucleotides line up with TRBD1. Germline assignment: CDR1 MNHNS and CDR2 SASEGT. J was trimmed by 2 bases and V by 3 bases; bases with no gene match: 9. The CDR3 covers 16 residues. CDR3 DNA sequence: TGTGCCAGCAGTGACCCCCCCCGGACAGGGCCCTACGAGCAGTACTTC. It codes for CASSDPPRTGPYEQYF.

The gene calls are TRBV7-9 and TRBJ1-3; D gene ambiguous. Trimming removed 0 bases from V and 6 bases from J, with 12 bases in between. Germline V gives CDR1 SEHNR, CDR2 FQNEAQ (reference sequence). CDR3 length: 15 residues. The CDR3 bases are TGTGCCAGCAGCTTAGCTCGGACGGAGGCAAACACCATATATTTT. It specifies CASSLARTEANTIYF.

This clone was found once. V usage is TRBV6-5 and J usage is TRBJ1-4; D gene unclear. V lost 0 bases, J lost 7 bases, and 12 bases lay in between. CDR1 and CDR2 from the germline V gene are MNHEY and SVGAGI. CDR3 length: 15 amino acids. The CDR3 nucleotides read TGTGCCAGCAGTTACTCGACGAGGGAGGCTGAAAAACTGTTTTTT. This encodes CASSYSTREAEKLFF.

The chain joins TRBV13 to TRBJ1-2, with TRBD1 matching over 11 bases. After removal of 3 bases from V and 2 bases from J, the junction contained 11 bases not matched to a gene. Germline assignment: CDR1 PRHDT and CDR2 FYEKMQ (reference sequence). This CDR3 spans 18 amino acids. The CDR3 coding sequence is TGTGCCAGCAGCTTGGGAGGGTACGGGACAGGGGGAAACTATGGCTACACCTTC. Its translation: CASSLGGYGTGGNYGYTF.

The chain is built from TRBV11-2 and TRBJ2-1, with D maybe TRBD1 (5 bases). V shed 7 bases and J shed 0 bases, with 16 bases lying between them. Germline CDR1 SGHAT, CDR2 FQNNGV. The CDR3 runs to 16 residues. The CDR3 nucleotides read TGTGCCAGCACCCTCACTGGGGCTAACTCCTACAATGAGCAGTTCTTC. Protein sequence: CASTLTGANSYNEQFF.

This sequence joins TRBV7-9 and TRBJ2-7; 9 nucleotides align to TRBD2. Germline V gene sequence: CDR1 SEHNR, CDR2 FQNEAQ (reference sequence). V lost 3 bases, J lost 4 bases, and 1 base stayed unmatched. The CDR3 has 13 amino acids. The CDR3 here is CASSLREGYEQYF. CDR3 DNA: TGTGCCAGCAGCTTGCGGGAGGGTTACGAGCAGTACTTC.

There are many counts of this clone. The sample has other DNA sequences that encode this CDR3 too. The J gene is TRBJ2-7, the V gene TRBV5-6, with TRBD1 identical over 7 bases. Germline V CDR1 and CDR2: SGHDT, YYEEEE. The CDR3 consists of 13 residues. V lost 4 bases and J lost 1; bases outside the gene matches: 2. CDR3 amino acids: CASSPTGSYEQYF. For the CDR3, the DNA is TGTGCCAGCAGCCCGACAGGGTCCTACGAGCAGTACTTC.

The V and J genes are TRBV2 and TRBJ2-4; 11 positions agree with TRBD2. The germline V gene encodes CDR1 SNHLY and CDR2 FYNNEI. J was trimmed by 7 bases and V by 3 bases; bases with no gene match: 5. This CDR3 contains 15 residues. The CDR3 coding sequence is TGTGCCAGCAGTGAGCGACTAGCGGGGAGGAACATTCAGTACTTC. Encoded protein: CASSERLAGRNIQYF.

CDR3 nucleotides: TGTGCCAGCAGTGAGAGGTGGGGGGGCTCTGGAAACACCATATATTTT. As protein: CASSERWGGSGNTIYF. The V call is TRBV6-1, the J call TRBJ1-3, with a weak D call TRBD1 (5 bases). V was cut by 3 bases and J by 0 bases, with 12 bases left in between. The germline V gene encodes CDR1 MNHNS and CDR2 SASEGT. The CDR3 totals 16 residues.

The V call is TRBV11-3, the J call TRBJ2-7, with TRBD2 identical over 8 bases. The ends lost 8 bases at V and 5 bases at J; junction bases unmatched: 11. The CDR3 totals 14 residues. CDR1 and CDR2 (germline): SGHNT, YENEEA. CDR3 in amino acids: CASHKRGGRHEQYF. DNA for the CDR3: TGTGCCAGCCATAAACGGGGGGGCCGCCACGAGCAGTACTTC.

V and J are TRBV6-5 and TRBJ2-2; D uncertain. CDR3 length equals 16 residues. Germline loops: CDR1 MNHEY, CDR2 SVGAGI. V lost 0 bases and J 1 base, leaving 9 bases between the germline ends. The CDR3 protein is CASSYSWAQNTGELFF. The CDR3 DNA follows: TGTGCCAGCAGTTACTCGTGGGCACAGAACACCGGGGAGCTGTTTTTT.

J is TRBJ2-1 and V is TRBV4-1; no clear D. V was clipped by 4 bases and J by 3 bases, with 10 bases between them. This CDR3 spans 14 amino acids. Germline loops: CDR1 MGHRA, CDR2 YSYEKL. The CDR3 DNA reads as TGCGCCAGCAGCCGCCCGCCAGACTACAATGAGCAGTTCTTC. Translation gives CASSRPPDYNEQFF.

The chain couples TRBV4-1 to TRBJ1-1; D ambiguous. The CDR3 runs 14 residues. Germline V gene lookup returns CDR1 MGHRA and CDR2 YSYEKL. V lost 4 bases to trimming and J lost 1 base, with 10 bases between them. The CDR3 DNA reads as TGCGCCAGCAGCCTTGGACGGGAGAACACTGAAGCTTTCTTT. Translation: CASSLGRENTEAFF.